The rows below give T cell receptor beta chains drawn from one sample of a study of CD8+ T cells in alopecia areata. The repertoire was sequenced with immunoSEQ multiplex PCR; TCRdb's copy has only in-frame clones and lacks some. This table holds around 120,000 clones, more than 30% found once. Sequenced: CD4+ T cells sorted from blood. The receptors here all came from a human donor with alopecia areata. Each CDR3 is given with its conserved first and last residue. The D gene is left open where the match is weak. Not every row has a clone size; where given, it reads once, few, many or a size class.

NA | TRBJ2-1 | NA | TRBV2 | TGTGCCAGCAGTGTCGGGCAGGGGCCCTACAATGAGCAGTTCTTC | CASSVGQGPYNEQFF
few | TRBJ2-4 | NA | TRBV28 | TGTGCCAGCAGTCCACGGGCCAAAAACATTCAGTACTTC | CASSPRAKNIQYF
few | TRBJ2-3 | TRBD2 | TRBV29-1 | TGCAGCGTTGGGTTAGCGGGAGGCGCCGGAGATACGCAGTATTTT | CSVGLAGGAGDTQYF
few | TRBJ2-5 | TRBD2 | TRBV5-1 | TGCGCCAGCAGCTTAACGACTAGCGTGGCCGGGGCCCAGTACTTC | CASSLTTSVAGAQYF
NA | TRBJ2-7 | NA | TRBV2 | TGTGCCAGCAGTAAAGAGGGATCGTCCTACGAGCAGTACTTC | CASSKEGSSYEQYF
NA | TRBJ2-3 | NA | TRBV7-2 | TGTGCCAGCAGCTATAGCAGGGGCACAGATACGCAGTATTTT | CASSYSRGTDTQYF
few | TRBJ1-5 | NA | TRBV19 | TGTGCCAGTAGCCGGGTCGGAATCAATCAGCCCCAGCATTTT | CASSRVGINQPQHF
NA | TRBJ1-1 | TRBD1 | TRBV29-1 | TGCAGCGCTCAGGGGGCGCGGAGCACTGAAGCTTTCTTT | CSAQGARSTEAFF
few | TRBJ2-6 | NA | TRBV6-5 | TGTGCCAGCAGTTACAGGATATCTGGGGCCAACGTCCTGACTTTC | CASSYRISGANVLTF
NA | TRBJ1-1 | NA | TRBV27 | TGTGCCAGCGGCTACACTGAAGCTTTCTTT | CASGYTEAFF
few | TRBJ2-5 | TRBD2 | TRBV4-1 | TGCGCCAGCAGCCAAGGTGTTGGGGCAGGGAGGGCGGAAGAGACCCAGTACTTC | CASSQGVGAGRAEETQYF
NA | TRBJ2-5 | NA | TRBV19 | TGTGCCAGTAGTATCGACTGGGGGGCCCAAGAGACCCAGTACTTC | CASSIDWGAQETQYF
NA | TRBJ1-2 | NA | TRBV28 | TGTGCCAGCAGTTCCGGACAAGTCCTCGGCTACACCTTC | CASSSGQVLGYTF
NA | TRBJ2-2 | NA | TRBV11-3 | TGTGCCAGCAGCCTAAAGTCCAGTACGACCGGGGAGCTGTTTTTT | CASSLKSSTTGELFF
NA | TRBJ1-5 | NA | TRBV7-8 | TGTGCCAGCAGCCTCCAGGGGCCACACGGACATCAGCCCCAGCATTTT | CASSLQGPHGHQPQHF
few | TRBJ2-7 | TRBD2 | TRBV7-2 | TGTGCCAGCAGCTTAGAGAGCGGGGGGCCCGCCTACGAGCAGTACTTC | CASSLESGGPAYEQYF
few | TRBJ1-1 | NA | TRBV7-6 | TGTGCCAGCAGATGTATCGGGCAGGGAGCTTTCTTT | CASRCIGQGAFF
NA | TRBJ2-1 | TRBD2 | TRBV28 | TGTGCCAGCAGTTCTCGCGGGAGGGCCCGTAATGAGCAGTTCTTC | CASSSRGRARNEQFF
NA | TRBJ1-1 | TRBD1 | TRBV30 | TGTGCCTGGAGTAGGGCAGGGGGAGCTTTCTTT | CAWSRAGGAFF
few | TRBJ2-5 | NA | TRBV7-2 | TGTGCCAGCAGCACGGCCTGGACTCAAGAGACCCAGTACTTC | CASSTAWTQETQYF
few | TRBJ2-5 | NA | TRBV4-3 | TGCGCCAGCAGCTATCAACCGGGAGACGAAGAGACCCAGTACTTC | CASSYQPGDEETQYF
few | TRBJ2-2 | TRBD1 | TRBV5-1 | TGCGCCAGCAGTCGGACAGGGGATTGGACCGGGGAGCTGTTTTTT | CASSRTGDWTGELFF
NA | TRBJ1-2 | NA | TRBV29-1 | TGCAGCGTTGAATCGGGGGGGCTTAGCTACACCTTC | CSVESGGLSYTF
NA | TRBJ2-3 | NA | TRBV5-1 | TGCGCCAGCAGCTCTAGACTCCGTAGCACAGATACGCAGTATTTT | CASSSRLRSTDTQYF
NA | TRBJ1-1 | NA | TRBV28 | TGTGCCAGCAGCCGGGGGGGCGTGGGAGCTTTCTTT | CASSRGGVGAFF
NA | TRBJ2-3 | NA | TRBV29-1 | TGCAGCGTTAGACAGGCCTCTAGCACAGATACGCAGTATTTT | CSVRQASSTDTQYF
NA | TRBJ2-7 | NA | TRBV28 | TGTGCCAGCAGTTCTCTGTACTACGAGCAGTACTTC | CASSSLYYEQYF
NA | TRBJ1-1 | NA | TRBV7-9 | TGTGCCAGCAGCCTTGAGCGAAACACTGAAGCTTTCTTT | CASSLERNTEAFF
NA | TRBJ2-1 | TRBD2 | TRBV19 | TGTGCCAGTAGCGGACTAGCGGCCTCCTACAATGAGCAGTTCTTC | CASSGLAASYNEQFF
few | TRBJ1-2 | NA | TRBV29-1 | TGCAGCGTTGCACTGATCTATGGCTACACCTTC | CSVALIYGYTF
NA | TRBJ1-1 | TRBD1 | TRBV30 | TGTGCCTGGAGTGTACTTGGACAGGGCGACACTGAAGCTTTCTTT | CAWSVLGQGDTEAFF
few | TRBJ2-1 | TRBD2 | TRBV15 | TGTGCCACCAGCAGAGAGGACACCTTAGCGGGTGGTGAGCAGTTCTTC | CATSREDTLAGGEQFF
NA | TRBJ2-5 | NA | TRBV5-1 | TGCGCCAGCAGCTTATCCCAAGAGACCCAGTACTTC | CASSLSQETQYF
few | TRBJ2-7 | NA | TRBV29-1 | TGCAGCGTTGGAGTTGAGTCATCCTACGAGCAGTACTTC | CSVGVESSYEQYF
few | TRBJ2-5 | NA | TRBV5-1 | TGCGCCAGCAGGCCCGGGACTTCACAAGAGACCCAGTACTTC | CASRPGTSQETQYF
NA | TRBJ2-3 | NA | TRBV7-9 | TGTGCCAGCAGCTACTCAGATACGCAGTATTTT | CASSYSDTQYF
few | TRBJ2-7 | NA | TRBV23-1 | TGCGCCAGCAGTCAATCGGATATCGAACCTACTCACAACGAGCAGTACTTC | CASSQSDIEPTHNEQYF
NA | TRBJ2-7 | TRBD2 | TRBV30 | TGTGCCTTTTCGACTAGCGGGAGCAGGAACGAGCAGTACTTC | CAFSTSGSRNEQYF
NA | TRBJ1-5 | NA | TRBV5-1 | TGCGCCAGCAGCCTCTCAGGGGTTGGCAATCAGCCCCAGCATTTT | CASSLSGVGNQPQHF
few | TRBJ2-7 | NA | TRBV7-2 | TGTGCCAGCAGCTCCCCAGGGGACACCAGCTCCTACGAGCAGTACTTC | CASSSPGDTSSYEQYF
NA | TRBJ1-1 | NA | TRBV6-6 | TGTGCCAGCACTTCCTTCAGGGGGAACACTGAAGCTTTCTTT | CASTSFRGNTEAFF
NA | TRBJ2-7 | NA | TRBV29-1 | TGCAGCGTTGAGTCCCTCCATCACGGGGAGAAGCAGTACTTC | CSVESLHHGEKQYF
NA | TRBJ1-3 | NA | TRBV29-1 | TGCAGCGTTGGAGCGCTCTCTGGAAACACCATATATTTT | CSVGALSGNTIYF
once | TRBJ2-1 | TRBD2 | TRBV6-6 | TGTGCCAGCAGCCAACTAGCGGGTAGAGGCAATGAGCAGTTCTTC | CASSQLAGRGNEQFF
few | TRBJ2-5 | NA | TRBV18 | TGTGCCAGCTCACCACCGGGATTAGAGACCCAGTACTTC | CASSPPGLETQYF
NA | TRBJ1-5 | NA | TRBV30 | TGTGCCTGGACCTGGGGCGCCAATCAGCCCCAGCATTTT | CAWTWGANQPQHF
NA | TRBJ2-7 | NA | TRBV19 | TGTGCCAGTGGAACCCCCGGGACCGGGCTGTCTGAGCAGTACTTC | CASGTPGTGLSEQYF
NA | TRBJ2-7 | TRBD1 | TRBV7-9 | TGTGCCAGCAGCTTAGGGCAGGGGGCCTACGAGCAGTACTTC | CASSLGQGAYEQYF
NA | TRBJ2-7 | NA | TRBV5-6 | TGTGCCAGCAGCCTGAACTACGAGCAGTACTTC | CASSLNYEQYF
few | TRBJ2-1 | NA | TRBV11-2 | TGTGCCAGCAGCTTAGGTCACAATGAGCAGTTCTTC | CASSLGHNEQFF
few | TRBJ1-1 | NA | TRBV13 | TGTGCCAGCAGCTTACGTCCGAACACTGAAGCTTTCTTT | CASSLRPNTEAFF
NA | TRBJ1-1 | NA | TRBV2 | TGTGCCAGCATGCCGGACAGAAACACTGAAGCTTTCTTT | CASMPDRNTEAFF
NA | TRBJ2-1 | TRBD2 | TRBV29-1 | TGCAGCGTTGCTGGGGGGGTGTACAATGAGCAGTTCTTC | CSVAGGVYNEQFF